Sequencing of this T cell receptor beta chain was carried out in a study of T-cell memory formation after mild COVID-19. Study in general: TCR clusters were mostly donor specific.

The CDR3 loop spans 13 amino acids. Between the trimmed V and J ends, which lost 7 bases and 1 base, there was a span of 11 bases. From germline, CDR1 is SQVTM and CDR2 ANQGSEA. Concerning this clonotype itself: Its antigen is as yet unknown.

5'RACE primed from the constant segment yielded TCR alpha and TCR beta cDNA libraries bearing sample barcodes and UMIs. TCRdb processed the 5' RACE reads anew with MiXCR; each CDR3 protein has one entry. The sample yields 550,000 to 650,000 distinct CDR3 sequences, roughly 17% seen once. Notes on the study in general: Pre-infection memory carried some responding clones, suggesting that cross-reactive memory joined.

The chain uses TRBV29-1 and TRBJ2-1; no definite D call. The sequence was obtained from an adult woman who had mild COVID-19 (a few samples of this study predate the infection). Cell type and time point are not known. Input material: PBMCs or a T cell subset sorted from them (not recorded which). The CDR3 reads CSAAPLSYNEQFF. The DNA for the CDR3 is TGCAGCGCGGCACCCCTATCCTACAATGAGCAGTTCTTC.